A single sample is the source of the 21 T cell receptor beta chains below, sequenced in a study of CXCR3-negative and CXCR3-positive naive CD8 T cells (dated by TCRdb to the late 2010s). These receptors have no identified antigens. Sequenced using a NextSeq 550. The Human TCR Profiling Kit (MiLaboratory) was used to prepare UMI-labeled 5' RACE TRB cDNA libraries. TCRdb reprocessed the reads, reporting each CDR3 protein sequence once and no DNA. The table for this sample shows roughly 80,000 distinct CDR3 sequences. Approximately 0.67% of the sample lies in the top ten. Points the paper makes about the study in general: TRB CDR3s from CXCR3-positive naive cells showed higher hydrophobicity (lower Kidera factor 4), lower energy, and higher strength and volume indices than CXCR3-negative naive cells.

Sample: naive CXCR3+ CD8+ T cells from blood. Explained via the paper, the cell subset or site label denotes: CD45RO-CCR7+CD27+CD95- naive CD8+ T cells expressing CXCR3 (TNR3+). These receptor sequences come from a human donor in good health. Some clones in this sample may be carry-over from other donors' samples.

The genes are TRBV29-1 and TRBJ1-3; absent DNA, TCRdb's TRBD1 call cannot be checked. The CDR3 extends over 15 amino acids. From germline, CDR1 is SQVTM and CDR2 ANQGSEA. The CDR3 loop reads CSVELVGTTGNTIYF. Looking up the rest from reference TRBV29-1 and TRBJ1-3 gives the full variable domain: SAVISQKPSRDICQRGTSLTIQCQVDSQVTMMFWYRQQPGQSLTLIATANQGSEATYESGFVIDKFPISRPNLTFSTLTVSNMSPEDSSIYLCSVELVGTTGNTIYFGEGSWLTVV.

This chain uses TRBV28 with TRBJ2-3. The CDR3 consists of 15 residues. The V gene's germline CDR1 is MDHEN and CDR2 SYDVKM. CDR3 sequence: CASSLWAESTDTQYF.

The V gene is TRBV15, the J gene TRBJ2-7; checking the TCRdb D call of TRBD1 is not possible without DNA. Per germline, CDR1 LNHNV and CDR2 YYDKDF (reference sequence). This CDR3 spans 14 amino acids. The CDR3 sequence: CATSGTGIPYEQYF.

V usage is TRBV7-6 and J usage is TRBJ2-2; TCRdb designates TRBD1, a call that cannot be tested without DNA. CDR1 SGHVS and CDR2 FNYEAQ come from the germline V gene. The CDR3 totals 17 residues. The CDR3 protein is CASSLAGGALYTGELFF. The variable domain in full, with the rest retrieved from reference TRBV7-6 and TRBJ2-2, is GAGVSQSPRYKVTKRGQDVALRCDPISGHVSLYWYRQALGQGPEFLTYFNYEAQQDKSGLPNDRFSAERPEGSISTLTIQRTEQRDSAMYRCASSLAGGALYTGELFFGEGSRLTVL.

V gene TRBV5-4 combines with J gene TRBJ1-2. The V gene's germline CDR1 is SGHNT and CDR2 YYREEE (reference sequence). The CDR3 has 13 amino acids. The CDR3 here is CASSLGPVYGYTF.

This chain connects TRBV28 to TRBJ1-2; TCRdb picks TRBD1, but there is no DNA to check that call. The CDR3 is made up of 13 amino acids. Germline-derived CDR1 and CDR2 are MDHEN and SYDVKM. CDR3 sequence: CASSSGQGDGYTF.

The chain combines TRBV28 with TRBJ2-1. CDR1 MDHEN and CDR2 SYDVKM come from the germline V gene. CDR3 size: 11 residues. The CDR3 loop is CASSSWGEQFF.

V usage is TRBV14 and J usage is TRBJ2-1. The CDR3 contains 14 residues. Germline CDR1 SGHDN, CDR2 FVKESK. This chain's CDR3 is CASSQEVRYNEQFF.

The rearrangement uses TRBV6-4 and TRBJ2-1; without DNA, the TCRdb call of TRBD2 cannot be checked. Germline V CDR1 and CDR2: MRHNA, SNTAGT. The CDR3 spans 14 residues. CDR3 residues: CASSEAGGPNEQFF.

The CDR3 here is CASSLEGVNQPQHF. The genes are TRBV7-2 and TRBJ1-5; TCRdb calls TRBD1, which cannot be checked without DNA. CDR1 and CDR2 (germline): SGHTA, FQGNSA. The CDR3 is made up of 14 amino acids.

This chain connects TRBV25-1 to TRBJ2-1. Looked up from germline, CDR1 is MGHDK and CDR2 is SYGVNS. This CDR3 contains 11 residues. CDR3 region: CASSVTDEQFF.

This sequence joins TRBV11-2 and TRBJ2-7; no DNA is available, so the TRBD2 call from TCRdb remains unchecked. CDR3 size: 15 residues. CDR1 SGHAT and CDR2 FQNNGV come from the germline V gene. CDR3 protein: CASSSIAGSPYEQYF. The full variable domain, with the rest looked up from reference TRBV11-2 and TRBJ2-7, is EAGVAQSPRYKIIEKRQSVAFWCNPISGHATLYWYQQILGQGPKLLIQFQNNGVVDDSQLPKDRFSAERLKGVDSTLKIQPAKLEDSAVYLCASSSIAGSPYEQYFGPGTRLTVT.

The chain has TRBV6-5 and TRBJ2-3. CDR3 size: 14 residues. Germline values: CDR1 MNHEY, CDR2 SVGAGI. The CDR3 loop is CASSPIRGADTQYF.

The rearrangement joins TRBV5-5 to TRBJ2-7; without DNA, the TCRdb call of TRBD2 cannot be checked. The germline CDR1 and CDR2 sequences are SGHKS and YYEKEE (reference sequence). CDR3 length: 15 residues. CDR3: CASSLYSGAANEQYF.

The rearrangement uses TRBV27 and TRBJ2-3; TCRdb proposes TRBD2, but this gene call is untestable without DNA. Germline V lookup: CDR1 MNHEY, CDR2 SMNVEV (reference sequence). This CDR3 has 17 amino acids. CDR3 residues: CASSLLWASGSTDTQYF.

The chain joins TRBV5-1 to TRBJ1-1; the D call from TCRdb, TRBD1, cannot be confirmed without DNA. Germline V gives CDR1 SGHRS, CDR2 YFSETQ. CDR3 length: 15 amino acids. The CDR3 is CASSLGWGQDTEAFF.

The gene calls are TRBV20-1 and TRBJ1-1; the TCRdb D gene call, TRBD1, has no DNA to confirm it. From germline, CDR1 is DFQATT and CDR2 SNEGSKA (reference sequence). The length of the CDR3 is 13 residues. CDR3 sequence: CSATQAPGVEAFF.

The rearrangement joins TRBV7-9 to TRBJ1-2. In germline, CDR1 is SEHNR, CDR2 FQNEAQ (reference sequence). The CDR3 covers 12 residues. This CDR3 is CASSQENYGYTF.

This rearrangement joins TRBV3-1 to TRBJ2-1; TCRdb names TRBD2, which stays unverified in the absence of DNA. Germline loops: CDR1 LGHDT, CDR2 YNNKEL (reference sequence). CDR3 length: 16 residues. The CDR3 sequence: CASSPVTSGGYNEQFF.

Here the CDR3 reads CAIERQGIDSYEQYF. J is TRBJ2-7 and V is TRBV28; TCRdb outputs TRBD1, but without DNA this stays unchecked. Germline V gene lookup returns CDR1 MDHEN and CDR2 SYDVKM. This CDR3 spans 15 amino acids.

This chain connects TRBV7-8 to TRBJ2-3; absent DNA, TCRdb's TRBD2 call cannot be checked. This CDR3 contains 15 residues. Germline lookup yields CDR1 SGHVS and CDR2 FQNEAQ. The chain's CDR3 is CASSQNGGDTDTQYF. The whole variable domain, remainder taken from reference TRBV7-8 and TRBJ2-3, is GAGVSQSPRYKVAKRGQDVALRCDPISGHVSLFWYQQALGQGPEFLTYFQNEAQLDKSGLPSDRFFAERPEGSVSTLKIQRTQQEDSAVYLCASSQNGGDTDTQYFGPGTRLTVL.